This T cell receptor beta chain originates from a study of T-cell memory formation after mild COVID-19. TCRdb re-called the 5' RACE reads with MiXCR, one entry per CDR3 protein. This sample has approximately 440,000 distinct CDR3 sequences, with roughly 20% found just once. Germline V CDR1 and CDR2: SQVTM, ANQGSEA. The CDR3 sequence is 12 residues long. Germline trimming cut 7 bases from V and 6 bases from J; bases unmatched to any gene: 5. This sequence was found in an adult woman who had mild COVID-19 (a few samples of this study predate the infection). Cell type and time point are not known. The chain uses TRBV29-1 and TRBJ2-1; TRBD1 matches at 8 bases. The sequenced material came from PBMCs or a T cell subset sorted from them (not recorded which). This CDR3 is CSGRDRINEQFF. In DNA, the CDR3 is TGCAGCGGCCGGGACAGGATCAATGAGCAGTTCTTC.